The entry below gives a single TCR beta chain sequence along with its context. The assay was immunoSEQ multiplex PCR, and TCRdb's table has in-frame clones only and misses some. The sample records tens of thousands of clones, 94% being singletons. The data were obtained in a study of blood T cell repertoires in COVID-19. The CDR3 totals 14 residues. Germline CDR1 LGHDT, CDR2 YNNKEL (reference sequence). Trimming cost V 2 bases and J 6 bases; bases outside gene matches: 5. The chain uses TRBV3-1 (or the pseudogene TRBV3-2) and TRBJ2-7, with 9 bases aligning to TRBD1. The clonotype comes from a human donor with active COVID-19. The donor label of this sample is uncertain. The source material was peripheral blood. The CDR3 here is CASSQKDRGLEQYF. The CDR3 nucleotides read TGTGCCAGCAGCCAAAAGGACAGGGGTCTCGAGCAGTACTTC.